Included here is one TCR beta chain sequence, with context. Germline V gene sequence: CDR1 MDHEN, CDR2 SYDVKM. The CDR3 is made up of 14 amino acids. Trimming shortened V by 7 bases and J by 7 bases, and 20 bases separated the two germline ends. Profiled with immunoSEQ multiplex PCR; TCRdb holds only in-frame clones, not every one. The data hold 25,000 to 30,000 clones, with about 77% observed a single time. This record comes from a study of sequential checkpoint blockade in melanoma. This sample's treatment: randomized to nivolumab then ipilimumab (arm A) or the reverse (arm B). This chain joins TRBV28 and TRBJ2-7; D might be TRBD1 (5 bases). Material: CD8+ T cells sorted from blood (inferred from file names), obtained from a patient given nivolumab and ipilimumab in sequence. The receptor comes from a human donor with melanoma. The CDR3, as DNA: TGTGCCAGCACCCCAGGGCTAGAGGCCGAAGAGCAGTACTTC. Its translation is CASTPGLEAEEQYF.